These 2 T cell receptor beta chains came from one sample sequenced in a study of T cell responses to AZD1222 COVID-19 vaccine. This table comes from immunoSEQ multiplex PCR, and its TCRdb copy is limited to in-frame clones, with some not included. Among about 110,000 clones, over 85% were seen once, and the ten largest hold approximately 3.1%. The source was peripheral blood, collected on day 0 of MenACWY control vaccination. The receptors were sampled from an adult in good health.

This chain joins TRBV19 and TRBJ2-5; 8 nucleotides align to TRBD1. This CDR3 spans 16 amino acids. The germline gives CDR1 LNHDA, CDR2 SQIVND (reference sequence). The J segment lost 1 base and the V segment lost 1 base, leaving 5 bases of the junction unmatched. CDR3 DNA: TGTGCCAGTAGTATAGCCCCCCAGGGGGCCCAAGAGACCCAGTACTTC. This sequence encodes CASSIAPQGAQETQYF.

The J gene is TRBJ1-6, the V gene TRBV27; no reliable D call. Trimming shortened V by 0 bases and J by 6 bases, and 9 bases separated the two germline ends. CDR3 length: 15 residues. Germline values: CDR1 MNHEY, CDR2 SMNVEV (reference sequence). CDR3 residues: CASSLSRGSNSPLHF. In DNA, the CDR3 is TGTGCCAGCAGTTTATCGCGGGGAAGTAATTCACCCCTCCACTTT.